This TCR beta chain was captured in a study of blood T cell repertoires in COVID-19. Overall study: T cells, B-cell-depleted T cells, or PBMCs supplied cDNA or gDNA.

Patients at the Seattle site were enrolled during active infection and followed longitudinally. Authors' data handling: Amplifying reference gene primers gave estimates of nucleated cell counts. Measured with immunoSEQ multiplex PCR; TCRdb has only the in-frame clones, and not every one. The V and J calls and clone size were taken over from that table, and D and trimming were inferred from the DNA. Of around 140,000 clones listed, about 83% are singletons. Germline CDR1 reads SGHVS; CDR2 reads FQNEAQ. The CDR3 is 17 amino acids. V lost 5 bases and J 0 bases, leaving 14 bases between the germline ends.

The sequence derives from a man aged 25 to 40 with COVID-19, enrolled during active disease. The sample comprised peripheral blood. This chain links TRBV7-8 with TRBJ2-6, with D unclear. CDR3 protein: CASSPRFATSGANVLTF. DNA for the CDR3: TGTGCCAGCAGCCCACGTTTCGCTACCTCTGGGGCCAACGTCCTGACTTTC.